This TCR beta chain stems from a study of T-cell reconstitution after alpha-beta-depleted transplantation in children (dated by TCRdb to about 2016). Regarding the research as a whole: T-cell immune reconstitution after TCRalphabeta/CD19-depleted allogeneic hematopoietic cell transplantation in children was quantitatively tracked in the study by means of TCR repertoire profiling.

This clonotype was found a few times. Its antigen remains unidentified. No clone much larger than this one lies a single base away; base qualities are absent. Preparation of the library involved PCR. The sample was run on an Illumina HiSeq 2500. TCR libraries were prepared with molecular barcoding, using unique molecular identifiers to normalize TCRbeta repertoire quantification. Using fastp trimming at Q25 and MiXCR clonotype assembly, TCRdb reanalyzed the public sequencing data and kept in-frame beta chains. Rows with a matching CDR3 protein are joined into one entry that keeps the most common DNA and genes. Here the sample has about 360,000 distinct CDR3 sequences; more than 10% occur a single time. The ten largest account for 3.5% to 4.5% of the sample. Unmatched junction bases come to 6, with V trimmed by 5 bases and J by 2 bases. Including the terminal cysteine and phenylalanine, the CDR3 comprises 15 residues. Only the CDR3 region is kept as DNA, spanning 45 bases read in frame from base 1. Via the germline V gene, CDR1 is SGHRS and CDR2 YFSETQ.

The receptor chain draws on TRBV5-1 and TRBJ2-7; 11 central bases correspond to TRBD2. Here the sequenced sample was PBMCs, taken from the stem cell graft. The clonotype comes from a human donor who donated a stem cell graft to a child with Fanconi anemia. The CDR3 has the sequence CASRTIAGGTYEQYF. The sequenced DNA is TGCGCCAGCAGGACCATAGCGGGGGGGACCTACGAGCAGTACTTC.